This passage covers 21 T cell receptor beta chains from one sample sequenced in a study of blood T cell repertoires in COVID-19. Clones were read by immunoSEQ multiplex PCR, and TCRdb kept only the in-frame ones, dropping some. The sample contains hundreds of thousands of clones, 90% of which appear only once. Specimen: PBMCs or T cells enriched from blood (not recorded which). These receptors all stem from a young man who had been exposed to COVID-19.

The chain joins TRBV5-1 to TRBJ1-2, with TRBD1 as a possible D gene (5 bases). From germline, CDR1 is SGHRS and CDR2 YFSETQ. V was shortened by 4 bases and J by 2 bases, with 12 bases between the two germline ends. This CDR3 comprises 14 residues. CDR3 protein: CASSPGGTNYGYTF. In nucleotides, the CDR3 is TGCGCCAGCAGCCCAGGCGGGACGAACTATGGCTACACCTTC.

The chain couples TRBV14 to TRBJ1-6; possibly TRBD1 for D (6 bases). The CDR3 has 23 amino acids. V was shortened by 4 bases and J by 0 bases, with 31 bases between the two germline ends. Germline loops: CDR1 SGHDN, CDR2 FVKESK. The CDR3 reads CASSRQPQAGATWLSSYNSPLHF. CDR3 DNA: TGTGCCAGCAGCCGACAACCCCAGGCGGGGGCGACTTGGTTGAGCTCCTATAATTCACCCCTCCACTTT.

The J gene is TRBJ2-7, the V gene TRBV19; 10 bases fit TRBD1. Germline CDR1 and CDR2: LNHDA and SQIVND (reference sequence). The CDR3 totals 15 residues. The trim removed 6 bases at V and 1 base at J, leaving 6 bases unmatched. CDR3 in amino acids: CASSRGQGYSYEQYF. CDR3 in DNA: TGTGCCAGTAGCCGGGGACAGGGGTATTCCTACGAGCAGTACTTC.

In nucleotides, the CDR3 is TGTGCCAGCAGTTGGACTCCGCTCGAGACCCAGTACTTC. It yields the protein CASSWTPLETQYF. The rearrangement joins TRBV27 to TRBJ2-5; a weak D match, TRBD2 (5 bases). The CDR3 sequence is 13 residues long. Germline V lookup: CDR1 MNHEY, CDR2 SMNVEV (reference sequence). The ends were cut back, 4 bases at V and 5 bases at J, with 11 bases in the middle.

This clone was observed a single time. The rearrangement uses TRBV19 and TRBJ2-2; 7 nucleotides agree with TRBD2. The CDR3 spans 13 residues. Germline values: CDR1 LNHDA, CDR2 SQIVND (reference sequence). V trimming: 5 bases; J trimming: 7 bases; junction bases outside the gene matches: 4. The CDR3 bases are TGTGCCAGTAGTGTAAAGCGGGGCGGGGAGCTGTTTTTT. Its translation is CASSVKRGGELFF.

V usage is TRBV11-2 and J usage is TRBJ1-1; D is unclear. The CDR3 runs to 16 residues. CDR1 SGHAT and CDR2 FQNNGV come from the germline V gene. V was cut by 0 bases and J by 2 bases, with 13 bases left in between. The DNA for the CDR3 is TGTGCCAGCAGCTTAGATCTATCGGGATTCAACACTGAAGCTTTCTTT. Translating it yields CASSLDLSGFNTEAFF.

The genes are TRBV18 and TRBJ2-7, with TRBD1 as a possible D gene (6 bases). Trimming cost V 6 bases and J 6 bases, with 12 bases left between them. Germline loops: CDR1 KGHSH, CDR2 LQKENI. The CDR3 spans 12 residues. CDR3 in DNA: TGTGCCAGCTCTCGGGACAATCTCGAGCAGTACTTC. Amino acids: CASSRDNLEQYF.

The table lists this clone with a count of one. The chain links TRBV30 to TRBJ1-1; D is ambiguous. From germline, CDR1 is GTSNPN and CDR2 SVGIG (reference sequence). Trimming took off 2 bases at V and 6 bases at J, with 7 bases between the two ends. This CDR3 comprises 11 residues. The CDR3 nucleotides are TGTGCCTGGAGTTTCCATGCTGAAGCTTTCTTT. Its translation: CAWSFHAEAFF.

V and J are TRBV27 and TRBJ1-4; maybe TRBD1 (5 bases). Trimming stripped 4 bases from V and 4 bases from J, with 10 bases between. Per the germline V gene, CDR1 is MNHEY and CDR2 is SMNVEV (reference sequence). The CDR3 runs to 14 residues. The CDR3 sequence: CASSWGRYNEKLFF. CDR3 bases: TGTGCCAGCAGTTGGGGCAGATATAATGAAAAACTGTTTTTT.

In DNA, the CDR3 is TGTGCCAGCAGGCCGGACTTCCACAATGAGCAGTTCTTC. It is translated as CASRPDFHNEQFF. The chain carries TRBV3-1 (or the pseudogene TRBV3-2) and TRBJ2-1, with a tentative D call TRBD2 (5 bases). The V gene's germline CDR1 is LGHDT and CDR2 YNNKEL (reference sequence). V lost 6 bases to trimming and J lost 5 bases, with 11 bases between them. This CDR3 is 13 amino acids long.

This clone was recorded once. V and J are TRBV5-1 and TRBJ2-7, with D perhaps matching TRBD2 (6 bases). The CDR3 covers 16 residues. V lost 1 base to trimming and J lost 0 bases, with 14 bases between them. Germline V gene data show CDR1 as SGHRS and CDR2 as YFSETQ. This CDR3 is CASSLYIRGSSYEQYF. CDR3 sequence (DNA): TGCGCCAGCAGCTTGTACATCCGGGGGTCCTCCTACGAGCAGTACTTC.

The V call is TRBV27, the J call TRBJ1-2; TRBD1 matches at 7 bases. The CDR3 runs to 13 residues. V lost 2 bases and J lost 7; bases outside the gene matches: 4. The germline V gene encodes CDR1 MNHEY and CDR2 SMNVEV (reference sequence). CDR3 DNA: TGTGCCAGCAGTTTAGTCAGGGGGGCTGGCTACACCTTC. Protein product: CASSLVRGAGYTF.

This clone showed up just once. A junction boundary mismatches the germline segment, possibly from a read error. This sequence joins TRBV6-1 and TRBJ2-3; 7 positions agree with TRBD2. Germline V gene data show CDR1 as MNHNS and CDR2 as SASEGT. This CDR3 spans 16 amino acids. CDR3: CASTESGTTPFGTQYF. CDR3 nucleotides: TGTGCCAGCACTGAATCCGGGACTACACCCTTCGGTACGCAGTATTTT.

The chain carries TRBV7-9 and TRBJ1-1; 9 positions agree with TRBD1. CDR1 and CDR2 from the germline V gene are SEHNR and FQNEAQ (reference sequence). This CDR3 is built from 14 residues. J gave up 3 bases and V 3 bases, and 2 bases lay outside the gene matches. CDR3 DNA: TGTGCCAGCAGCTTTGGGGACAGGGACACTGAAGCTTTCTTT. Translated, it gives CASSFGDRDTEAFF.

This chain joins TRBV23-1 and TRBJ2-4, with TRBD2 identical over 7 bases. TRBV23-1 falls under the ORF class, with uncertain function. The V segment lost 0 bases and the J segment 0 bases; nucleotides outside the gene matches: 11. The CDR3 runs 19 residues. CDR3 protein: CASSQSLSRGFVAKNIQYF. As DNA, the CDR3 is TGCGCCAGCAGTCAATCCCTTTCGCGGGGGTTTGTAGCCAAAAACATTCAGTACTTC.

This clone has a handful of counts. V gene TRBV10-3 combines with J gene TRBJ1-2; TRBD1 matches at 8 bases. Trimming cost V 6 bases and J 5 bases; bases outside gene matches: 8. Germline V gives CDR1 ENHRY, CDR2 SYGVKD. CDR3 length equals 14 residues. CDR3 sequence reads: CAIRGLGQVYGYTF. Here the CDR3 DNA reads TGTGCCATCAGGGGCCTGGGACAGGTGTATGGCTACACCTTC.

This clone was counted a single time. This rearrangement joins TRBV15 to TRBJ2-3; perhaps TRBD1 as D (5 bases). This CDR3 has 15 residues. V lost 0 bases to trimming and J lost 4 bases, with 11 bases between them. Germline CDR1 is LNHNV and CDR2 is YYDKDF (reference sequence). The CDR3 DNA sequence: TGTGCCACCAGCAGAGAGACGGTAGGGGCAGATACGCAGTATTTT. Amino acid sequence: CATSRETVGADTQYF.

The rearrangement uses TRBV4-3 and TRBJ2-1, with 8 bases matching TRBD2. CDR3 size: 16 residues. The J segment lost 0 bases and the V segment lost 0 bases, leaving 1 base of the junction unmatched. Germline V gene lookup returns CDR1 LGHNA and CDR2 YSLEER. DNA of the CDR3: TGCGCCAGCAGCCAAGACGGGGGGGACTCCTACAATGAGCAGTTCTTC. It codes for CASSQDGGDSYNEQFF.

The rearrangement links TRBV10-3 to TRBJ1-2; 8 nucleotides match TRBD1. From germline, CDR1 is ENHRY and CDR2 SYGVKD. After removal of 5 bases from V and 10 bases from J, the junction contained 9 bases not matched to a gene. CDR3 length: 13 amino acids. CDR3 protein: CAISSSSQGDYTF. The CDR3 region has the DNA TGTGCCATCAGTAGCTCCTCACAGGGGGACTACACCTTC.

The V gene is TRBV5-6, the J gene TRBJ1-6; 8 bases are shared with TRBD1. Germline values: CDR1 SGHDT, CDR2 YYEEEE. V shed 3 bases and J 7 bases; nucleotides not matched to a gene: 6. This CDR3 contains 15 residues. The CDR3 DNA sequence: TGTGCCAGCAGCTACTTACAGGGGGACAATTCACCCCTCCACTTT. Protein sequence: CASSYLQGDNSPLHF.

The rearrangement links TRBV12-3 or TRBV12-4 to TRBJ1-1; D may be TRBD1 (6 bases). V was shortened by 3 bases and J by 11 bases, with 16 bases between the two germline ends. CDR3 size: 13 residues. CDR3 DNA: TGTGCCAGCAGTTTCGGGGGGCGCATCACGGCTTTCTTT. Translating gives CASSFGGRITAFF.